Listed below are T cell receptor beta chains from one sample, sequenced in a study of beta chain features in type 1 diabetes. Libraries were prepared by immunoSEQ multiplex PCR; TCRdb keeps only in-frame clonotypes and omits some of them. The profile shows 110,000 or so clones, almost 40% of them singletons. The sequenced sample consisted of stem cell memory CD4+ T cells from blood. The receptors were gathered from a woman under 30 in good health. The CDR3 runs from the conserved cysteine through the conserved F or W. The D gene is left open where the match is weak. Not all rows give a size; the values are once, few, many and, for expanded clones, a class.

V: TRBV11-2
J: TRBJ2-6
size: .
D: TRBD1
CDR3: CASTPDRAGANVLTF
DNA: TGTGCCAGCACCCCCGACAGGGCTGGGGCCAACGTCCTGACTTTC

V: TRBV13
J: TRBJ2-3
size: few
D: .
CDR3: CASTLGLVRTDTQYF
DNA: TGTGCCAGCACCCTAGGGCTAGTGAGGACAGATACGCAGTATTTT

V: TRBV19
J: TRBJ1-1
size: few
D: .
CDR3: CASSIGGGTEAFF
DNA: TGTGCCAGTAGTATAGGCGGAGGCACTGAAGCTTTCTTT

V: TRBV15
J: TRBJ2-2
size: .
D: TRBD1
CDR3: CATSRHRGANTGELFF
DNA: TGTGCCACCAGCAGACACAGGGGAGCGAACACCGGGGAGCTGTTTTTT

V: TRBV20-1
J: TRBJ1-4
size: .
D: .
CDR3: CSVHRNAELFF
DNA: TGCAGTGTCCATCGAAACGCGGAACTGTTTTTT

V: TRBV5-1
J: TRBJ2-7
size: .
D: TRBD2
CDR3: CASSLASGRDEQYF
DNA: TGCGCCAGCAGCTTGGCTAGCGGGAGGGACGAGCAGTACTTC

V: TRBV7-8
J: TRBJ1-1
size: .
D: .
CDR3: CASHRSGGVGIMNTEAFF
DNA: TGTGCCAGCCACCGGTCGGGGGGTGTAGGTATTATGAACACTGAAGCTTTCTTT

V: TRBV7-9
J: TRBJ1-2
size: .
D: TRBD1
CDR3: CASTPGRGLINYGYTF
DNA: TGTGCCAGCACCCCGGGCAGGGGGCTAATTAACTATGGCTACACCTTC

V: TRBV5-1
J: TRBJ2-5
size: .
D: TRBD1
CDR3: CASSLGQGHAETQYF
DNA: TGCGCCAGCAGCTTGGGACAGGGGCATGCGGAGACCCAGTACTTC

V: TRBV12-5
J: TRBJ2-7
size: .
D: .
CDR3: CASGLVQEEQYF
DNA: TGTGCTAGTGGTTTGGTACAGGAGGAGCAGTACTTC

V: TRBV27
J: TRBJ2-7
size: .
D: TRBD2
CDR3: CASSLRVGGSSYEQYF
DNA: TGTGCCAGCAGTTTAAGGGTCGGCGGGAGTTCTTACGAGCAGTACTTC

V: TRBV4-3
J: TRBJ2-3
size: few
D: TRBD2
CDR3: CASSHMKTSGLTDTQYF
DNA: TGCGCCAGCAGCCATATGAAGACTAGCGGTCTTACAGATACGCAGTATTTT

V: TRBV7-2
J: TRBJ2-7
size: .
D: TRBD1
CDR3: CASRRDSYEQYF
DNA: TGTGCCAGCAGACGGGACAGCTACGAGCAGTACTTC

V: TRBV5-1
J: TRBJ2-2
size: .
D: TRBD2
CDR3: CASSLPSGSTGELFF
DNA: TGCGCCAGCAGCTTGCCTAGCGGATCCACCGGGGAGCTGTTTTTT

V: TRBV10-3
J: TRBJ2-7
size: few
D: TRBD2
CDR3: CAFRASGRGHEQYF
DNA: TGTGCCTTTCGGGCTAGCGGGAGGGGCCACGAGCAGTACTTC

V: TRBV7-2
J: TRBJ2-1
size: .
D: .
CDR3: CASSGSGARGNEQFF
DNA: TGTGCCAGCAGCGGTAGCGGAGCTCGGGGCAATGAGCAGTTCTTC

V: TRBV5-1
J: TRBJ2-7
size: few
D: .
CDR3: CASSLFRQGGDEQYF
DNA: TGCGCCAGCAGCTTATTCCGCCAGGGGGGCGACGAGCAGTACTTC

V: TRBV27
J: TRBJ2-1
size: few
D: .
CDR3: CASSLSEFPYNEQFF
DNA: TGTGCCAGCAGTTTATCTGAGTTCCCCTACAATGAGCAGTTCTTC

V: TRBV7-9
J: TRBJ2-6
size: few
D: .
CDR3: CASSPKQGRSGANVLTF
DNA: TGTGCCAGCAGCCCGAAGCAGGGTCGCTCTGGGGCCAACGTCCTGACTTTC

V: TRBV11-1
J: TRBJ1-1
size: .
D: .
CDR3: CASSFYTGNGNTEAFF
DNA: TGTGCCAGCAGCTTTTATACAGGGAACGGGAACACTGAAGCTTTCTTT

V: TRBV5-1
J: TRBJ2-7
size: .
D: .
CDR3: CASSLGSAGGEQYF
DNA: TGCGCCAGCAGCTTGGGTTCGGCAGGGGGGGAGCAGTACTTC

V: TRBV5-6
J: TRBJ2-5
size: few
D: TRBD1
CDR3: CASSLAGRGQETQYF
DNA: TGTGCCAGCAGCTTGGCGGGCAGGGGGCAAGAGACCCAGTACTTC

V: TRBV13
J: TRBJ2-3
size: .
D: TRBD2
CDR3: CASSRPSGKVLGTDTQYF
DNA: TGTGCCAGCAGCCGGCCTAGCGGGAAGGTTCTGGGGACAGATACGCAGTATTTT

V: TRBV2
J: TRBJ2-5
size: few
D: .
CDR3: CASVWGDSSAETQYF
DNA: TGTGCCAGCGTTTGGGGCGACTCCTCCGCCGAGACCCAGTACTTC

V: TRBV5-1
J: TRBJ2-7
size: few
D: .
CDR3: CASEGSGLWQYF
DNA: TGCGCCAGCGAGGGATCCGGACTGTGGCAGTACTTC

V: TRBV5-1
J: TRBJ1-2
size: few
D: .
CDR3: CASSLERLTYGYTF
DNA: TGCGCCAGCAGCTTGGAGAGGCTTACCTATGGCTACACCTTC

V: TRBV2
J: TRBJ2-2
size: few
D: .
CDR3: CASRETVTGELFF
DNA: TGTGCCAGCAGGGAGACAGTGACCGGGGAGCTGTTTTTT

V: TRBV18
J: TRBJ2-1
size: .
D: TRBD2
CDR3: CASSPTSGTTYNEQFF
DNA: TGTGCCAGCTCACCCACTAGCGGGACAACCTACAATGAGCAGTTCTTC

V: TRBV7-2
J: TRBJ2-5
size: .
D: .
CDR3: CASSLGRGETQYF
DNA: TGTGCCAGCAGCTTAGGTCGGGGTGAGACCCAGTACTTC

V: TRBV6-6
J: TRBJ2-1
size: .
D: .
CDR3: CASRDLGLANNEQFF
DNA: TGTGCCAGCAGGGACCTCGGGCTAGCGAACAATGAGCAGTTCTTC

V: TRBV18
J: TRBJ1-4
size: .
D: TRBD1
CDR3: CASSPASAGGTEKLFF
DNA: TGTGCCAGCTCACCAGCATCCGCAGGGGGCACTGAAAAACTGTTTTTT

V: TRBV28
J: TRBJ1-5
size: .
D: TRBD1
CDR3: CASSPGQPPQPQHF
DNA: TGTGCCAGCAGTCCGGGACAGCCCCCTCAGCCCCAGCATTTT

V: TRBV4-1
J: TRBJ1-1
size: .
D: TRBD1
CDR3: CASSLTGTGVFTEAFF
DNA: TGCGCCAGCAGCCTTACCGGGACAGGGGTTTTCACTGAAGCTTTCTTT

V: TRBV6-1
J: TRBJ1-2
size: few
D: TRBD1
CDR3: CASSEALDRGYGYTF
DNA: TGTGCCAGCAGTGAAGCGCTGGACAGGGGCTATGGCTACACCTTC

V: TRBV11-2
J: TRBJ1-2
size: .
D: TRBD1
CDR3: CASRLDRGGYTF
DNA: TGTGCCAGCAGACTAGACAGGGGCGGCTACACCTTC

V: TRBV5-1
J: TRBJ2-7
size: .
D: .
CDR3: CASSLVFSGYEQYF
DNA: TGCGCCAGCAGCTTGGTTTTTAGCGGATACGAGCAGTACTTC

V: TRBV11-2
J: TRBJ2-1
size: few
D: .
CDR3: CASSLGRSGEQFF
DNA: TGTGCCAGCAGCCTCGGCCGCAGCGGTGAGCAGTTCTTC

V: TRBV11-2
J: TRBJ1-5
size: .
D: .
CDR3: CASSFLYGPQHF
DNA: TGTGCCAGCAGCTTCCTGTACGGGCCCCAGCATTTT

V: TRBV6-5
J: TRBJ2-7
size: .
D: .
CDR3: CASSYSSGVYEQYF
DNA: TGTGCCAGCAGTTACTCGTCGGGAGTCTACGAGCAGTACTTC

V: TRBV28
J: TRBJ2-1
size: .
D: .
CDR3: CASSKSWNEQFF
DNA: TGTGCCAGCAGCAAGAGTTGGAATGAGCAGTTCTTC

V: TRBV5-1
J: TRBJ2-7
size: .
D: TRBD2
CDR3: CASSGTSYEQYF
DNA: TGCGCCAGCAGCGGGACTAGCTACGAGCAGTACTTC

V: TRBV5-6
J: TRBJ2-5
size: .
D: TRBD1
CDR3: CASSPEGTGETQYF
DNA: TGTGCCAGCAGCCCTGAGGGGACAGGGGAGACCCAGTACTTC

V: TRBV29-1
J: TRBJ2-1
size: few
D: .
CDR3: CSVETSFSYNEQFF
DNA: TGCAGCGTTGAAACATCCTTCTCCTACAATGAGCAGTTCTTC

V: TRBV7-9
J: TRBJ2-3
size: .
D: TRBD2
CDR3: CASSWGLAGGTDTQYF
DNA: TGTGCCAGCAGCTGGGGACTAGCGGGAGGCACAGATACGCAGTATTTT

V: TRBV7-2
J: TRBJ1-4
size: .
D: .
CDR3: CASSPKRIATNEKLFF
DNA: TGTGCCAGCAGCCCAAAGAGAATTGCAACTAATGAAAAACTGTTTTTT

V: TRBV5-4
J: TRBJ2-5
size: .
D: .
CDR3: CASSSLAKSETQYF
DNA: TGTGCCAGCAGCTCCTTAGCTAAGTCAGAGACCCAGTACTTC

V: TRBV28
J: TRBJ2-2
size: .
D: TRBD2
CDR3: CASRPFSGRWSGELFF
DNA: TGTGCCAGCAGACCCTTTAGCGGGAGGTGGTCCGGGGAGCTGTTTTTT

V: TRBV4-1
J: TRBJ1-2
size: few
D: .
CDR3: CASSQESRVFYGYTF
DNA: TGCGCCAGCAGCCAAGAATCCAGGGTATTCTATGGCTACACCTTC

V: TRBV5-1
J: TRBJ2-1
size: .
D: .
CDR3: CASSLDEGIYNEQFF
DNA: TGCGCCAGCAGCTTGGATGAGGGAATCTACAATGAGCAGTTCTTC

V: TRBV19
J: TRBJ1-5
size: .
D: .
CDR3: CASSSSGRPDQPQHF
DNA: TGTGCCAGTAGTTCATCAGGCCGTCCCGATCAGCCCCAGCATTTT

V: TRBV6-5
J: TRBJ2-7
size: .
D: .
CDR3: CASRRHGSYEQYF
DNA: TGTGCCAGCAGACGACACGGCTCCTACGAGCAGTACTTC

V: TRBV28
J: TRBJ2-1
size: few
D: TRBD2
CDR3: CASSRPGLARYNEQFF
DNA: TGTGCCAGCAGTCGCCCGGGACTAGCGAGATACAATGAGCAGTTCTTC

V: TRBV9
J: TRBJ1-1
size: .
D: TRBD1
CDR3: CASSVGYRGTSLNTEAFF
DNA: TGTGCCAGCAGCGTAGGGTACAGGGGGACCTCCTTGAACACTGAAGCTTTCTTT

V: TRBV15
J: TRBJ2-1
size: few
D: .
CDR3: CATSRDSLPQFF
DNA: TGTGCCACCAGCAGAGATAGCCTACCTCAGTTCTTC

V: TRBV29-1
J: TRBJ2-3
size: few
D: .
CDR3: CSVGGTPGSIPDTQYF
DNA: TGCAGCGTTGGCGGGACTCCAGGGTCTATCCCAGATACGCAGTATTTT

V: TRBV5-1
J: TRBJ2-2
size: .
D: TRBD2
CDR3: CASSLVVAGVTGELFF
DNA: TGCGCCAGCAGCTTAGTAGTAGCGGGAGTTACCGGGGAGCTGTTTTTT

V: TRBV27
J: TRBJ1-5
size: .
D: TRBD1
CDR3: CASSRTGGNQPQHF
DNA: TGTGCCAGCAGTCGAACAGGGGGCAATCAGCCCCAGCATTTT